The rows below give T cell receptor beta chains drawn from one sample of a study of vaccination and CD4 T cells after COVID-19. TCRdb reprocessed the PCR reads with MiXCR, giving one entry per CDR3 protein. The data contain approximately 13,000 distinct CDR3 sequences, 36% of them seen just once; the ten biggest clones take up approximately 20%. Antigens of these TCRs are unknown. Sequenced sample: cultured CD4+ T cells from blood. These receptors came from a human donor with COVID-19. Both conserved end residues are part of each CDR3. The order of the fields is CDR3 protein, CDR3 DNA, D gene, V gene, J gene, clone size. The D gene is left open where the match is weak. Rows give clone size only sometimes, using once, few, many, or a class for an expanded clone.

cdr3_aa: CASSQPGTSGGRGTDTQYF
cdr3_nt: TGTGCCAGCAGCCAACCCGGGACTAGCGGGGGCAGGGGCACAGATACGCAGTATTTT
d_call: TRBD2
v_call: TRBV5-4
j_call: TRBJ2-3
clone_size: .

cdr3_aa: CASRLQGPNYGYTF
cdr3_nt: TGTGCCAGCAGACTACAGGGGCCAAACTATGGCTACACCTTC
d_call: TRBD1
v_call: TRBV12-3/TRBV12-4
j_call: TRBJ1-2
clone_size: .

cdr3_aa: CATSDGGSGEQYF
cdr3_nt: TGTGCCACCAGTGATGGAGGTTCAGGCGAGCAGTACTTC
d_call: .
v_call: TRBV24-1
j_call: TRBJ2-7
clone_size: .

cdr3_aa: CASRRDNSPLHF
cdr3_nt: TGTGCCAGCAGGAGAGACAATTCACCCCTCCACTTT
d_call: .
v_call: TRBV2
j_call: TRBJ1-6
clone_size: .

cdr3_aa: CASSFRRDRELYQPQHF
cdr3_nt: TGTGCCAGCAGCTTCAGGCGGGACAGGGAACTTTATCAGCCCCAGCATTTT
d_call: TRBD1
v_call: TRBV5-4
j_call: TRBJ1-5
clone_size: .

cdr3_aa: CASSEGKGRDIQYF
cdr3_nt: TGTGCCAGCAGTGAAGGTAAAGGTAGAGACATTCAGTACTTC
d_call: .
v_call: TRBV6-1
j_call: TRBJ2-4
clone_size: few

cdr3_aa: CASSLDGVGLGLAGGYQETQYF
cdr3_nt: TGCGCCAGCAGCTTGGATGGTGTGGGCCTCGGACTAGCGGGGGGCTACCAAGAGACCCAGTACTTC
d_call: TRBD2
v_call: TRBV5-1
j_call: TRBJ2-5
clone_size: .

cdr3_aa: CASSVGTEAFF
cdr3_nt: TGTGCCAGCAGTGTGGGAACTGAAGCTTTCTTT
d_call: .
v_call: TRBV2
j_call: TRBJ1-1
clone_size: few

cdr3_aa: CASRVGGSYNEQFF
cdr3_nt: TGTGCCAGCCGTGTAGGGGGCTCCTACAATGAGCAGTTCTTC
d_call: .
v_call: TRBV6-2/TRBV6-3
j_call: TRBJ2-1
clone_size: few

cdr3_aa: CASSYIAGHENIQYF
cdr3_nt: TGCGCCAGCAGCTATATAGCGGGGCATGAAAACATTCAGTACTTC
d_call: TRBD2
v_call: TRBV5-1
j_call: TRBJ2-4
clone_size: .

cdr3_aa: CASSFTRGNEQFF
cdr3_nt: TGTGCCAGCAGCTTCACCAGGGGCAATGAGCAGTTCTTC
d_call: .
v_call: TRBV7-2
j_call: TRBJ2-1
clone_size: .

cdr3_aa: CASSSDRGAGEAFF
cdr3_nt: TGTGCCAGCAGCTCGGACAGGGGGGCCGGAGAAGCTTTCTTT
d_call: TRBD1
v_call: TRBV7-2
j_call: TRBJ1-1
clone_size: .

cdr3_aa: CASRSGTDSYEQYF
cdr3_nt: TGTGCCAGCAGATCCGGGACGGACTCCTACGAGCAGTACTTC
d_call: .
v_call: TRBV14
j_call: TRBJ2-7
clone_size: once

cdr3_aa: CASSAPREQYF
cdr3_nt: TGTGCCAGCAGCGCCCCCCGCGAGCAGTACTTC
d_call: .
v_call: TRBV21-1
j_call: TRBJ2-7
clone_size: .

cdr3_aa: CASSQGTGGLNTEAFF
cdr3_nt: TGTGCCAGCTCTCAAGGGACAGGGGGATTGAACACTGAAGCTTTCTTT
d_call: TRBD1
v_call: TRBV18
j_call: TRBJ1-1
clone_size: .

cdr3_aa: CASSQRLAGAQKETQYF
cdr3_nt: TGTGCCAGCAGTCAGAGACTAGCGGGGGCACAAAAAGAGACCCAGTACTTC
d_call: TRBD2
v_call: TRBV6-1
j_call: TRBJ2-5
clone_size: .

cdr3_aa: CSARDPDRVHGYTF
cdr3_nt: TGCAGTGCTAGAGACCCGGACAGAGTCCATGGCTACACCTTC
d_call: .
v_call: TRBV20-1
j_call: TRBJ1-2
clone_size: few

cdr3_aa: CASRGTGSGYTF
cdr3_nt: TGTGCCAGCAGGGGGACAGGGTCTGGCTACACCTTC
d_call: TRBD1
v_call: TRBV2
j_call: TRBJ1-2
clone_size: .

cdr3_aa: CASSLSSGGNTGELFF
cdr3_nt: TGTGCCAGCAGTTTATCCAGCGGGGGGAACACCGGGGAGCTGTTTTTT
d_call: TRBD2
v_call: TRBV27
j_call: TRBJ2-2
clone_size: few

cdr3_aa: CASSDRASYGYTF
cdr3_nt: TGTGCCAGCAGTGACAGGGCAAGCTATGGCTACACCTTC
d_call: .
v_call: TRBV2
j_call: TRBJ1-2
clone_size: .

cdr3_aa: CASSPILEAFF
cdr3_nt: TGTGCCAGCAGTCCTATACTTGAAGCTTTCTTT
d_call: .
v_call: TRBV7-2
j_call: TRBJ1-1
clone_size: few

cdr3_aa: CASSQPQKKKQPQHF
cdr3_nt: TGTGCCAGCAGTCAACCTCAGAAGAAAAAACAGCCCCAGCATTTT
d_call: .
v_call: TRBV6-4
j_call: TRBJ1-5
clone_size: few

cdr3_aa: CASSFWSTGELFF
cdr3_nt: TGTGCCAGCAGCTTTTGGAGCACCGGGGAGCTGTTTTTT
d_call: .
v_call: TRBV7-3
j_call: TRBJ2-2
clone_size: few

cdr3_aa: CASSQEGREETQYF
cdr3_nt: TGTGCCAGCAGCCAAGAGGGCAGGGAAGAGACCCAGTACTTC
d_call: .
v_call: TRBV4-2
j_call: TRBJ2-5
clone_size: few